The 28 T cell receptor beta chains presented below share a single source sample, sequenced in a study of blood T cell repertoires in COVID-19. TCRdb's copy holds only in-frame clones and misses some; the assay was immunoSEQ multiplex PCR. The sample has about 81,000 clones, about four fifths seen once; the top ten hold under 15%. Sequencing used peripheral blood. These receptors came from a human donor in a cohort sampled during active COVID-19.

This clone has a handful of counts. V and J are TRBV2 and TRBJ1-5; D unclear. Germline V gene data show CDR1 as SNHLY and CDR2 as FYNNEI. V was trimmed by 8 bases and J by 0 bases, leaving 14 bases between them. This CDR3 has 15 amino acids. The CDR3 coding sequence is TGTGCCAGCGGTCCCCTCGGGGTTAGCAATCAGCCCCAGCATTTT. Residues: CASGPLGVSNQPQHF.

The chain links TRBV4-1 to TRBJ2-7, with a weak D call TRBD1 (5 bases). Trimming removed 4 bases from V and 6 bases from J, with 25 bases in between. Germline values: CDR1 MGHRA, CDR2 YSYEKL. This CDR3 spans 17 amino acids. Here the CDR3 DNA reads TGCGCCAGCAGCCGCATTATCGTAGGGGCATCGGTCGGCGAGCAGTACTTC. Translating gives CASSRIIVGASVGEQYF.

The genes are TRBV23-1 and TRBJ2-3; TRBD1 might be the D (6 bases). TRBV23-1 is flagged as an ORF with uncertain function. The CDR3 spans 15 residues. Trimming removed 3 bases at V and 7 bases at J, with 17 bases between. DNA of the CDR3: TGCGCCAGCAGTCAGTCAGCCCTCAGGGGAAATACGCAGTATTTT. Protein: CASSQSALRGNTQYF.

The rearrangement uses TRBV11-2 and TRBJ2-1, with 10 positions matching TRBD1. J gave up 3 bases and V 6 bases, and 11 bases lay outside the gene matches. This CDR3 region has 17 residues. Germline lookup yields CDR1 SGHAT and CDR2 FQNNGV. CDR3 amino acids: CASSSITGTGVYNEQFF. CDR3 coding DNA: TGTGCCAGCAGTTCGATAACCGGGACAGGGGTCTACAATGAGCAGTTCTTC.

The CDR3 loop reads CASSSVQRNTIYF. CDR3 nucleotides: TGTGCCAGCAGTTCAGTTCAGAGAAACACCATATATTTT. This chain uses TRBV6-6 with TRBJ1-3; unclear D gene. The CDR3 totals 13 residues. From germline, CDR1 is MNHNY and CDR2 SVGAGI (reference sequence). The V and J ends lost 4 bases and 5 bases respectively, with 9 bases between them.

This clone was counted once. V and J are TRBV5-1 and TRBJ1-1; no reliable D call. Germline V CDR1 and CDR2: SGHRS, YFSETQ. Deletions cut 0 bases from V and 1 base from J, with 13 bases between. The CDR3 length is 16 residues. The CDR3 bases are TGCGCCAGCAGCTTGGATCCATCGCGACAGAACACTGAAGCTTTCTTT. Translation gives CASSLDPSRQNTEAFF.

The chain employs TRBV5-1 and TRBJ1-3, with 7 bases identical to TRBD1. The germline gives CDR1 SGHRS, CDR2 YFSETQ. The CDR3 is made up of 16 amino acids. Trimming took 4 bases from V and 2 from J; bases not matched to a gene: 9. CDR3 in DNA: TGCGCCAGCAGCAACCGACCACAGGGGACTGGAAACACCATATATTTT. Translation: CASSNRPQGTGNTIYF.

The count of this clone is one. This chain joins TRBV5-4 and TRBJ1-1; TRBD1 matches 8 bases. This CDR3 contains 18 residues. Unmatched junction bases numbered 14, after V lost 0 bases and J lost 4 bases. Germline values: CDR1 SGHNT, CDR2 YYREEE (reference sequence). CDR3 residues: CASSLDNPQGARSTEAFF. The CDR3 coding sequence is TGTGCCAGCAGCTTGGATAACCCCCAGGGGGCGAGGAGCACTGAAGCTTTCTTT.

The V call is TRBV28, the J call TRBJ1-1; unclear D gene. The CDR3 spans 10 residues. CDR1 and CDR2 from the germline V gene are MDHEN and SYDVKM. Trimming cost V 8 bases and J 7 bases, with 8 bases left between them. In DNA form, the CDR3 reads TGTGCCAGCGTCCGGGGTGAAGCTTTCTTT. It yields the protein CASVRGEAFF.

The chain carries TRBV5-1 and TRBJ2-7; possible D gene TRBD1, 6 bases. The germline V and J ends were trimmed by 4 bases and 1 base, with 18 bases remaining between them. CDR1 and CDR2 (germline): SGHRS, YFSETQ. This CDR3 comprises 16 residues. The CDR3 reads CASSPLVGGLSYEQYF. The CDR3 coding sequence is TGCGCCAGCAGCCCGCTTGTAGGGGGTCTATCCTACGAGCAGTACTTC.

V usage is TRBV6-5 and J usage is TRBJ1-2; D may be TRBD1 (6 bases). The CDR3 totals 13 residues. Germline V lookup: CDR1 MNHEY, CDR2 SVGAGI. V lost 5 bases, J lost 8 bases, and 15 bases lay in between. CDR3 nucleotide sequence: TGTGCCAGCAGTACGGACAGACTGGGGGGCTACACCTTC. Residues: CASSTDRLGGYTF.

This clone was picked up one time. The chain carries TRBV2 and TRBJ2-3, with TRBD2 matching over 7 bases. The CDR3 contains 15 residues. CDR1 is SNHLY and CDR2 is FYNNEI in the germline V gene. V was clipped by 1 base and J by 6 bases; unmatched bases: 7. CDR3: CASSEVGGTLDTQYF. The CDR3 DNA is TGTGCCAGCAGTGAAGTGGGGGGGACGTTGGATACGCAGTATTTT. The variable domain in full, with the rest retrieved from reference TRBV2 and TRBJ2-3, is EPEVTQTPSHQVTQMGQEVILRCVPISNHLYFYWYRQILGQKVEFLVSFYNNEISEKSEIFDDQFSVERPDGSNFTLKIRSTKLEDSAMYFCASSEVGGTLDTQYFGPGTRLTVL.

This rearrangement joins TRBV5-5 to TRBJ2-1; no definite D call. Germline V gene data show CDR1 as SGHKS and CDR2 as YYEKEE (reference sequence). Trimming shortened V by 0 bases and J by 10 bases, and 5 bases separated the two germline ends. The CDR3 sequence is 11 residues long. The chain's CDR3 is CASSLDYEQFF. As DNA, the CDR3 is TGTGCCAGCAGCTTGGACTACGAGCAGTTCTTC.

The J gene is TRBJ2-2, the V gene TRBV9, with D perhaps TRBD1 (6 bases). V dropped 3 bases and J dropped 4 bases, with 7 bases sitting between them. Germline-derived CDR1 and CDR2 are SGDLS and YYNGEE. The length of the CDR3 is 13 residues. In DNA, the CDR3 is TGTGCCAGCAGCGGACAGGTCACCGGGGAGCTGTTTTTT. Its protein is CASSGQVTGELFF.

Points on this clone: A read error may explain this, as a much larger clone is one base away. The identical CDR3 is also encoded by other nucleotide sequences in the sample. The chain employs TRBV11-2 and TRBJ1-6; TRBD1 matches at 9 bases. Germline V gives CDR1 SGHAT, CDR2 FQNNGV. The CDR3 extends over 16 amino acids. V was pared by 0 bases and J by 4 bases, with 1 base of the junction left unmatched. CDR3 region: CASSLETGGYNSPLHF. The CDR3 nucleotides are TGTGCCAGCAGCTTAGAGACAGGGGGGTATAATTCACCCCTCCACTTT.

This chain uses TRBV12-5 with TRBJ2-1, with 14 bases fitting TRBD2. Losses at the gene ends were 1 base for V and 9 bases for J; bases not matched to a gene: 11. From germline, CDR1 is LGHNT and CDR2 FRNRAP. There are 18 residues in the CDR3. CDR3 DNA: TGTGCTAGTGGTTTGGCCCGACTAGCGGGGGGGCCTACAGTTGAGCAGTTCTTC. This encodes CASGLARLAGGPTVEQFF.

The chain links TRBV5-4 to TRBJ2-2; TRBD2 agrees at 11 bases. The CDR3 runs to 14 residues. V lost 2 bases to trimming and J lost 6 bases; unmatched junction nucleotides: 0. Germline CDR1 and CDR2: SGHNT and YYREEE (reference sequence). CDR3 region: CASSFSGGAGELFF. Written as DNA, the CDR3 is TGTGCCAGCAGCTTTAGCGGGGGGGCCGGGGAGCTGTTTTTT.

This rearrangement joins TRBV10-3 to TRBJ1-3; unclear D gene. V was shortened by 3 bases and J by 0 bases, with 9 bases between the two germline ends. Germline V CDR1 and CDR2: ENHRY, SYGVKD. CDR3 length equals 15 residues. CDR3 DNA: TGTGCCATCAGTGAAAGGAGGGCCTCTGGAAACACCATATATTTT. Its translation is CAISERRASGNTIYF.

The genes are TRBV7-7 and TRBJ2-3, with 14 bases that match TRBD2. This CDR3 has 15 amino acids. V trimming: 5 bases; J trimming: 5 bases; junction bases outside the gene matches: 3. The germline V gene has CDR1 SSHAT and CDR2 FNYEAQ (reference sequence). The CDR3 DNA sequence: TGTGCCAGCAGCCCAGGGACTAGCGGGGGAGATACGCAGTATTTT. It encodes CASSPGTSGGDTQYF.

This clone was recorded once. The chain joins TRBV11-2 to TRBJ1-2; TRBD1 is a possible D gene (6 bases). V lost 1 base and J 0 bases, leaving 6 bases between the germline ends. Germline CDR1 is SGHAT and CDR2 is FQNNGV. CDR3 length: 14 amino acids. The CDR3 protein is CASSLGTANYGYTF. The DNA for the CDR3 is TGTGCCAGCAGCTTAGGGACAGCTAACTATGGCTACACCTTC.

This clone occurred once. The chain links TRBV7-9 to TRBJ2-6; TRBD1 matches 8 bases. This CDR3 spans 17 amino acids. Per germline, CDR1 SEHNR and CDR2 FQNEAQ (reference sequence). V trimming: 5 bases; J trimming: 3 bases; junction bases outside the gene matches: 9. CDR3 nucleotide sequence: TGTGCCAGCAGCATCGGGACAGGAGATAGTGGGGCCAACGTCCTGACTTTC. Protein product: CASSIGTGDSGANVLTF.

In this sample, this clone turned up once. The chain couples TRBV11-3 to TRBJ2-1; TRBD1 is a possible D gene (6 bases). The CDR3 has 19 amino acids. CDR1 SGHNT and CDR2 YENEEA come from the germline V gene. Trimming cost V 5 bases and J 3 bases, with 26 bases left between them. The DNA for the CDR3 is TGTGCCAGCAGCCCCCAGCCCATTCAGGGGACGAGATACTACAATGAGCAGTTCTTC. Translated: CASSPQPIQGTRYYNEQFF.

The CDR3 loop is CASSQDPGTSGGTDTQYF. The CDR3 coding sequence is TGTGCCAGCAGCCAAGATCCCGGGACTAGCGGGGGCACAGATACGCAGTATTTT. This sequence joins TRBV3-1 (or the pseudogene TRBV3-2) and TRBJ2-3; TRBD2 agrees at 13 bases. The CDR3 consists of 18 residues. Germline-derived CDR1 and CDR2 are LGHDT and YNNKEL (reference sequence). With V trimmed by 0 bases and J by 1 base, 4 bases remained unmatched.

The V gene is TRBV28, the J gene TRBJ2-3; D might be TRBD2 (5 bases). Per germline, CDR1 MDHEN and CDR2 SYDVKM. V gave up 4 bases and J gave up 0 bases, with 11 bases separating them. The length of the CDR3 is 15 residues. The CDR3 coding sequence is TGTGCCAGCAGTTCCCCCCGGGGTAGCACAGATACGCAGTATTTT. Translating gives CASSSPRGSTDTQYF.

In DNA form, the CDR3 reads TGTGCCAGCAGCCCCCAGGTGGGGGCAAATTCACCCCTCCACTTT. It encodes CASSPQVGANSPLHF. This sequence joins TRBV7-3 and TRBJ1-6, with D tentatively TRBD1 (6 bases). This CDR3 has 15 amino acids. V lost 5 bases and J 7 bases, leaving 15 bases between the germline ends. CDR1 and CDR2 from the germline V gene are SGHTA and FQGTGA.

This clone was picked up a small number of times. The rearrangement links TRBV5-1 to TRBJ2-6; TRBD1 aligns across 7 bases. The CDR3 extends over 18 amino acids. The germline CDR1 and CDR2 sequences are SGHRS and YFSETQ. The trim removed 2 bases at V and 2 bases at J, leaving 10 bases unmatched. The CDR3 bases are TGCGCCAGCAGCTTTGGTCAGGGGGTTCCGACTGGGGCCAACGTCCTGACTTTC. This sequence encodes CASSFGQGVPTGANVLTF.

The chain couples TRBV3-1 (or the pseudogene TRBV3-2) to TRBJ1-1; 9 nucleotides agree with TRBD1. The length of the CDR3 is 15 residues. Trimming took 5 bases from V and 0 from J; bases not matched to a gene: 4. Per the germline V gene, CDR1 is LGHDT and CDR2 is YNNKEL (reference sequence). CDR3: CASSLQGALNTEAFF. In DNA, the CDR3 is TGTGCCAGCAGCTTACAGGGGGCATTGAACACTGAAGCTTTCTTT.

The gene calls are TRBV11-2 and TRBJ2-6, with TRBD1 matching 7 bases. V shed 6 bases, J shed 2 bases, and the junction held 4 bases outside the gene matches. Germline CDR1 is SGHAT and CDR2 is FQNNGV. CDR3 length equals 15 residues. The CDR3 nucleotides read TGTGCCAGCAGTCTAGGGGGCGCTGGGGCCAACGTCCTGACTTTC. The encoded protein is CASSLGGAGANVLTF. Full variable domain (missing parts from reference TRBV11-2 and TRBJ2-6): EAGVAQSPRYKIIEKRQSVAFWCNPISGHATLYWYQQILGQGPKLLIQFQNNGVVDDSQLPKDRFSAERLKGVDSTLKIQPAKLEDSAVYLCASSLGGAGANVLTFGAGSRLTVL.